The clone carrying this TCR beta chain was seen more than once but under ten times. Antigen specificity is unknown. The data were taken from a study of T cells after yellow fever vaccination. Whole-study findings and limits: A large majority of primary-vaccination clones showed up again after the booster (just under 97% CD4, roughly 91% CD8). Repertoires obtained by FACS sorting could include abundant clonotypes that entered as contaminants from the bulk population. CD4 and CD8 compartments shared a small share of clonotypes, likely from convergent recombination.

5'RACE template switching added a universal primer site and UMIs to TCR cDNA. One entry per CDR3 protein results from TCRdb running MiXCR on the 5' RACE reads. The table shows around 340,000 distinct CDR3 sequences, with around an eighth occurring only once. This specimen was CD4+ T cells sorted from PBMCs, taken 15 days after the yellow fever booster vaccination. This sequence was found in a man aged 18-30 years who received the YFV17D yellow fever vaccine.

This CDR3 reads CSAPWDGTQYF. For the CDR3, the DNA is TGCAGTGCCCCTTGGGATGGTACGCAGTATTTT. The chain recombines TRBV20-1 with TRBJ2-3; unclear D gene. The CDR3 totals 11 residues. V was clipped by 6 bases and J by 8 bases, with 12 bases between them. Germline-derived CDR1 and CDR2 are DFQATT and SNEGSKA (reference sequence).